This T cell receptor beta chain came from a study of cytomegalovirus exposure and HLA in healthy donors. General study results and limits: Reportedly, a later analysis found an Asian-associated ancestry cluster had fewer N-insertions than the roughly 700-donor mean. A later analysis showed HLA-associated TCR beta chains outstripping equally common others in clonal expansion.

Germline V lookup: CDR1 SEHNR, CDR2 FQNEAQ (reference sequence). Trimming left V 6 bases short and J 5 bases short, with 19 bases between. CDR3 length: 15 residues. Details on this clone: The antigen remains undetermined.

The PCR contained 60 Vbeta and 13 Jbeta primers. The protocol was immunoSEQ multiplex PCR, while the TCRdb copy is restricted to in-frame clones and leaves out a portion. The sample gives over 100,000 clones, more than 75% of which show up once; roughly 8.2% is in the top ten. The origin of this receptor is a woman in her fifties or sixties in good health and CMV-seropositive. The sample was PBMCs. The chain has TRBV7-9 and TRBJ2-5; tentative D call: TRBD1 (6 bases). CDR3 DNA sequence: TGTGCCAGCAGACGGACAGACCCTAAAGGGGAGACCCAGTACTTC. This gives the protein CASRRTDPKGETQYF.